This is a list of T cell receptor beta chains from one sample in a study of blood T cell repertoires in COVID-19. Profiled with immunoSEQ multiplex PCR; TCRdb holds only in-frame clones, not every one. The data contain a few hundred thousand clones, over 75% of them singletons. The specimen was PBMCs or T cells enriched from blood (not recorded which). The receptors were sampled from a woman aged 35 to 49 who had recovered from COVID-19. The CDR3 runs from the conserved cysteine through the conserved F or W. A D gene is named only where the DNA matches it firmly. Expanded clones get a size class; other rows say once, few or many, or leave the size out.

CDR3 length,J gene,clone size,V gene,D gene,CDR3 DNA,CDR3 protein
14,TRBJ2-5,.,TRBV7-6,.,TGTGCCAGCAGCTTAGTCTCGGGTAGAGAGACCCAGTACTTC,CASSLVSGRETQYF
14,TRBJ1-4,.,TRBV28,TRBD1,TGTGCCAGCAGGGGGACAGGCCTTGGTGAAAAACTGTTTTTT,CASRGTGLGEKLFF
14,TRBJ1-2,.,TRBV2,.,TGTGCCAGCAGCCCCCGGGGGAGAGACTATGGCTACACCTTC,CASSPRGRDYGYTF
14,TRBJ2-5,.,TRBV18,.,TGTGCCAGCTCACCATTAGGGGTCCCAGAGACCCAGTACTTC,CASSPLGVPETQYF
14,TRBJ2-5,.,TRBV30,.,TGTGCCTGGAGTAAAGTGGCTAGCCAAGAGACCCAGTACTTC,CAWSKVASQETQYF
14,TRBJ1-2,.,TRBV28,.,TGTGCCAGCAGCTTAGGAGGCCCAACCTATGGCTACACCTTC,CASSLGGPTYGYTF
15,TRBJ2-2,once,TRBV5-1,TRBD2,TGCGCCAGCAGCTTGGCTAGCGGGGGCACCGGGGAGCTGTTTTTT,CASSLASGGTGELFF
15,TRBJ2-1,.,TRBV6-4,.,TGTGCCAGCAGTGACCAACCGGGCTCCTACAATGAGCAGTTCTTC,CASSDQPGSYNEQFF
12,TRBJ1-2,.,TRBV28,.,TGTGCCAGCCAGGCGGGAAACTATGGCTACACCTTC,CASQAGNYGYTF
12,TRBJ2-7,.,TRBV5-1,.,TGCGCCAGCAGCTTGGCCCCTTACGAGCAGTACTTC,CASSLAPYEQYF
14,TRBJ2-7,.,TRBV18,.,TGTGCCAGCTCACCACCAGCAGATCGGGTCGAGCAGTACTTC,CASSPPADRVEQYF
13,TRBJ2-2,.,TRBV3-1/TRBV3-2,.,TGTGCCAGCAGCCAAGCCCGCACCGGGGAGCTGTTTTTT,CASSQARTGELFF
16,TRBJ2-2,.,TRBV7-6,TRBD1,TGTGCCAGCAGCCTCCAGGGGGCGAGGTCCACCGGGGAGCTGTTTTTT,CASSLQGARSTGELFF
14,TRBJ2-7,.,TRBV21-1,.,TGTGCCAGCAGCACGGCCAGGGTGGCCTACGAGCAGTACTTC,CASSTARVAYEQYF
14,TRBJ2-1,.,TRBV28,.,TGTGCCAGCAGTCTTCTGGACGGGGTTACTGAGCAGTTCTTC,CASSLLDGVTEQFF
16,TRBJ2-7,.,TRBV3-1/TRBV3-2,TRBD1,TGTGCCAGCAGCCGAGAACAGGGGGCTCTAAACTCCGAGCAGTACTTC,CASSREQGALNSEQYF
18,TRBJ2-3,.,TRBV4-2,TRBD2,TGTGCCAGCAGCCAAGAGATTAGCGGGACGTTTCCCACAGATACGCAGTATTTT,CASSQEISGTFPTDTQYF
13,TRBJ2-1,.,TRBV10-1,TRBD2,TGCGCCAGCAGTGTTAGCGGGGGATTTGAGCAGTTCTTC,CASSVSGGFEQFF
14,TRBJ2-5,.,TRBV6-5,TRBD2,TGTGCCAGCAGCATCGGCGGGGGGAGGGGGACCCAGTACTTC,CASSIGGGRGTQYF
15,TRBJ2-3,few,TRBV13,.,TGTGCCAGCAGCTTAGCAGGGGGGCCCGGAGATACGCAGTATTTT,CASSLAGGPGDTQYF
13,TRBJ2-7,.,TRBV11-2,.,TGTGCCAGCAGCTTAGATTTCGGGGGAGGGCAGTACTTC,CASSLDFGGGQYF
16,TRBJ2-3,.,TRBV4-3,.,TGCGCCAGCAGCCAAGATCGGGCAGGGGCGACAGATACGCAGTATTTT,CASSQDRAGATDTQYF
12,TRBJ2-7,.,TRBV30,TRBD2,TGTGCTCTGTGGGGAGGGAAAGGCGAGCAGTACTTC,CALWGGKGEQYF
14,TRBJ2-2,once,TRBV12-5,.,TGTGCTAGTGGGAGAACCGTTGACACCGGGGAGCTGTTTTTT,CASGRTVDTGELFF
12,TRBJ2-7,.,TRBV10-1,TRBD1,TGCGCCAGCGGGACAGGGACCTACGAGCAGTACTTC,CASGTGTYEQYF
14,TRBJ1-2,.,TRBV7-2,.,TGTGCCAGCAGCTTCGACAGATTTTTCTATGGCTACACCTTC,CASSFDRFFYGYTF
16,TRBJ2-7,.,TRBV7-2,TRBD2,TGTGCCAGCAGCTCCCGGGTTGGGCGGGAGAACTACGAGCAGTACTTC,CASSSRVGRENYEQYF
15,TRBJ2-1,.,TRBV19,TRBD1,TGTGCCAGTAGTAGACAGGGCTTCTCCTACAATGAGCAGTTCTTC,CASSRQGFSYNEQFF
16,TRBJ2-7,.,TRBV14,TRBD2,TGTGCCAGCAGCCAATCGTCTAGCGGGGGGGCCTACGAGCAGTACTTC,CASSQSSSGGAYEQYF
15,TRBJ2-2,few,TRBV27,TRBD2,TGTGCCAGCAGTTCAAGCGGGGGGGCAACCGGGGAGCTGTTTTTT,CASSSSGGATGELFF
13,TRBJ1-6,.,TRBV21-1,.,TGTGCCACCGCGACAGGGGCCCTTCGACCCCTCCACTTT,CATATGALRPLHF
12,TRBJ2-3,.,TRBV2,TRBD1,TGTGCCAGCAGTGAAGCGGGGGGACAGGGTTATTTT,CASSEAGGQGYF
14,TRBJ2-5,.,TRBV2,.,TGTGCCAGCAGTGAAGGGCTAGATACGGAGACCCAGTACTTC,CASSEGLDTETQYF